The T cell receptor (beta chain) under discussion was sequenced for a study of blood T cell repertoires in COVID-19. Study-level background: From the United States, Italy and Spain came samples of acute and convalescent COVID-19.

CDR1 SGHDT and CDR2 YYEEEE come from the germline V gene. V shed 7 bases, J shed 5 bases, and the junction held 13 bases outside the gene matches. The CDR3 covers 15 residues. TCRdb's table, derived via immunoSEQ multiplex PCR, lists solely in-frame clones and lacks some. The sample yields about 69,000 clones, more than 70% seen once. What was sequenced was peripheral blood. The source is a human donor in a cohort sampled during active COVID-19. The chain links TRBV5-6 to TRBJ2-7; 9 nucleotides line up with TRBD1. DNA for the CDR3: TGTGCCAGCGGAAAACCCGGGACAGGGCCGAACGAGCAGTACTTC. Its translation is CASGKPGTGPNEQYF. The variable domain in full, completed from reference TRBV5-6 and TRBJ2-7, reads DAGVTQSPTHLIKTRGQQVTLRCSPKSGHDTVSWYQQALGQGPQFIFQYYEEEERQRGNFPDRFSGHQFPNYSSELNVNALLLGDSALYLCASGKPGTGPNEQYFGPGTRLTVT.